The 11 T cell receptor beta chains below all came from one sample that was sequenced in a study of monozygotic twins with inflammatory bowel disease. No DNA is given; TCRdb re-called the 5' RACE reads and lists each CDR3 protein once. The listing records approximately 300,000 distinct CDR3 sequences. Sequencing was carried out using blood. These receptors came from a human donor with ulcerative colitis or Crohn's disease, or a healthy co-twin of an affected twin (not recorded which).

This rearrangement joins TRBV7-9 to TRBJ2-7. Germline CDR1 reads SEHNR; CDR2 reads FQNEAQ (reference sequence). There are 15 residues in the CDR3. This CDR3 reads CASSQIRGATYEQYF.

The CDR3 reads CAISESGTSGGASTGELFF. The rearrangement links TRBV10-3 to TRBJ2-2; TCRdb calls TRBD2, which cannot be checked without DNA. The CDR3 consists of 19 residues. Germline V gene data show CDR1 as ENHRY and CDR2 as SYGVKD.

The rearrangement links TRBV5-6 to TRBJ1-5; absent DNA, TCRdb's TRBD1 call cannot be checked. The CDR3 spans 14 residues. Germline lookup yields CDR1 SGHDT and CDR2 YYEEEE. CDR3 protein: CASSFGTVNQPQHF.

CDR3 in amino acids: CASSPRHGEGYTF. The chain carries TRBV18 and TRBJ1-2. Germline-derived CDR1 and CDR2 are KGHSH and LQKENI. The CDR3 runs to 13 residues.

The chain employs TRBV6-2 or TRBV6-3 and TRBJ1-5; TCRdb indicates TRBD1, and absent DNA this call remains unverified. Germline lookup yields CDR1 MNHEY and CDR2 SVGEGT. The CDR3 loop spans 15 amino acids. The CDR3 region is CASSYTTGVGQPQHF.

The genes are TRBV4-2 and TRBJ1-4. Germline CDR1 and CDR2: LGHNA and YNFKEQ. This CDR3 is built from 16 residues. The CDR3 spells CASRRDRTATNEKLFF.

V and J are TRBV6-2 or TRBV6-3 and TRBJ1-4; with no DNA, the TCRdb D assignment of TRBD1 cannot be verified. The germline V gene has CDR1 MNHEY and CDR2 SVGEGT. CDR3 length: 19 amino acids. The CDR3 here is CASSYVNGAPGRTNEKLFF.

The gene calls are TRBV25-1 and TRBJ2-5; TCRdb reports TRBD1, a call that lacks DNA to check it against. The CDR3 totals 15 residues. CDR1 is MGHDK and CDR2 is SYGVNS in the germline V gene. The CDR3 spells CASSDRGLTQETQYF. The complete variable domain, with remaining parts taken from reference TRBV25-1 and TRBJ2-5, reads EADIYQTPRYLVIGTGKKITLECSQTMGHDKMYWYQQDPGMELHLIHYSYGVNSTEKGDLSSESTVSRIRTEHFPLTLESARPSHTSQYLCASSDRGLTQETQYFGPGTRLLVL.

The V gene is TRBV7-2, the J gene TRBJ2-7; TCRdb calls TRBD1, which cannot be checked without DNA. Germline CDR1 reads SGHTA; CDR2 reads FQGNSA. The CDR3 totals 14 residues. The CDR3: CASSLGQGVDEQYF.

This rearrangement joins TRBV10-3 to TRBJ1-5; TCRdb lists TRBD1, though no DNA is available to test this call. The CDR3 has 12 amino acids. The V gene's germline CDR1 is ENHRY and CDR2 SYGVKD. This CDR3 is CAISQGVQPQHF.

The V and J genes are TRBV2 and TRBJ1-2; TCRdb's D call of TRBD1 is untestable without DNA. Germline V gene lookup returns CDR1 SNHLY and CDR2 FYNNEI. CDR3 size: 13 residues. CDR3 region: CASITGNGYGYTF.